The entry below gives a single T cell receptor beta chain sequence along with its context. The antigen is undetermined. Trimming left V 5 bases short and J 9 bases short, with 11 bases between. The CDR3 loop spans 12 amino acids. Per germline, CDR1 MNHEY and CDR2 SVGAGI. These data are taken from a study of T cell responses to AZD1222 COVID-19 vaccine. Overall study context: Second-dose timings of about 4 or about 12 weeks were pooled. Findings and caveats of the study: There were mostly white British donors and more females than males, and clonal diversity was possibly underestimated.

The table came from immunoSEQ multiplex PCR; TCRdb's copy has only in-frame clones and leaves some out. The repertoire has 110,000 to 150,000 clones, about 92% of them found once; the top ten carry more than 8.5%. Sequencing was performed on peripheral blood, taken on day 0 of AZD1222 vaccination. The chain employs TRBV6-5 and TRBJ2-1, with D possibly TRBD2 on 6 matching bases. The source of this sequence is an adult in good health. The CDR3 is CASSQLAREQFF. The CDR3 nucleotides are TGTGCCAGCAGTCAACTAGCACGTGAGCAGTTCTTC.